The rows below give T cell receptor beta chains drawn from one sample of a study of monozygotic twins with inflammatory bowel disease. TCRdb reworked the 5' RACE reads into one entry per CDR3 protein, no DNA. The table lists 400,000 or so distinct CDR3 sequences. Material: blood. The receptors originated from a human donor with ulcerative colitis or Crohn's disease, or a healthy co-twin of an affected twin (not recorded which). The CDR3 runs from the conserved cysteine through the conserved F or W. Each record gives: V gene, J gene, CDR3 protein.

TRBV14	TRBJ1-2	CASSRRPHLSYGYTF
TRBV7-7	TRBJ2-5	CASGSSGDLETQYF
TRBV29-1	TRBJ1-2	CSVDEQGAGGYTF
TRBV20-1	TRBJ2-7	CSASTGIYEQYF
TRBV4-2	TRBJ2-3	CASSQDGWGSTDTQYF
TRBV18	TRBJ2-5	CASSPPVWTVEEGTQYF
TRBV20-1	TRBJ2-1	CSARDWSSGSNNEQFF
TRBV12-3/TRBV12-4	TRBJ2-3	CASSRYGGPAPDTQYF
TRBV4-3	TRBJ2-1	CASSQEANGYNEQFF
TRBV10-3	TRBJ2-7	CAISEGPFYEQYF
TRBV19	TRBJ2-3	CASSKGLAYLTDTQYF
TRBV7-2	TRBJ2-7	CASSFGQANVFEQYF
TRBV18	TRBJ2-2	CASSPRTGPNTGELFF